The clone carrying this T cell receptor beta chain was picked up many times. TCRdb processed the 5' RACE reads anew with MiXCR; each CDR3 protein has one entry. The sample has tens of thousands of distinct CDR3 sequences; 9.3% are singletons. This specimen belongs to a study of T-cell memory formation after mild COVID-19. Study-level information: TCR clusters largely stayed donor specific.

This clonotype was obtained from an adult woman who had mild COVID-19 (a few samples of this study predate the infection). Cell type and time point are not known. Sequencing input: PBMCs or a T cell subset sorted from them (not recorded which).

In DNA, the CDR3 is TGTGCCAGCAGCCCCCTCGGGGGCACTGAAGCTTTCTTT. This encodes CASSPLGGTEAFF. The chain couples TRBV7-3 to TRBJ1-1, with D perhaps matching TRBD1 (5 bases). Germline CDR1 is SGHTA and CDR2 is FQGTGA. The CDR3 extends over 13 amino acids. V lost 5 bases, J lost 4 bases, and 11 bases lay in between.